The sequence of this T cell receptor beta chain was determined in a study of T cells in tumors after PD-1 blockade. At the level of the study: Excluded were patients with checkpoint blockade, immunosuppressants, or radiotherapy or other anti-cancer therapy within 4 weeks.

Measured with immunoSEQ multiplex PCR; TCRdb has only the in-frame clones, and not every one. The data hold 55,000 to 70,000 clones, with around 80% observed a single time. Concerning this clone itself: No antigen is known for it.

Germline assignment: CDR1 MNHNS and CDR2 SASEGT. The CDR3 runs to 15 residues. V dropped 6 bases and J dropped 3; count of bases not matched to a gene: 9. Study outcomes and limitations: Some novel exhausted tumor clones appeared in pre-treatment blood, suggesting peripheral recruitment.

V usage is TRBV6-1 and J usage is TRBJ2-7; 9 nucleotides align to TRBD1. The clonotype was recovered from a human donor with basal cell carcinoma. This specimen consisted of PBMCs, obtained before anti-PD-1 treatment. CDR3 amino acids: CASRRPGQGYYEQYF. The CDR3 DNA is TGTGCCAGCAGGCGACCGGGACAGGGATACTACGAGCAGTACTTC.